This T cell receptor (beta chain) emerged from a study of CD8+CD57+ T cells in acquired aplastic anemia. Genomic DNA, the template, was used for profiling of the TCR beta VDJ and CDR3. In TCRdb, the reads were re-called with MiXCR into one record per CDR3 protein. Of 200,000 to 250,000 distinct CDR3 sequences in the sample, 60% to 65% are singletons; the top ten hold about 31%. Trimming removed 0 bases at V and 5 bases at J, with 7 bases between. The CDR3 totals 13 residues. Germline CDR1 and CDR2: SGHVS and FQNEAQ. The specimen was sorted CD4+, CD8+, or CD8+CD57+ T cells (not recorded which) from PBMCs. V usage is TRBV7-8 and J usage is TRBJ2-5; D call uncertain. The sequence derives from a human donor in good health. The CDR3 spells CASSLAVGETQYF. CDR3 DNA: TGTGCCAGCAGCTTAGCGGTGGGGGAGACCCAGTACTTC.